This T cell receptor beta chain was recovered during a study of beta chain features in type 1 diabetes. This clone has more than one count but fewer than ten. No antigen is known for it. Every isolated RNA sample was fully reverse transcribed, so sequencing captured expressed TCRB transcripts. Only in-frame clones appear in the TCRdb table, and some are missing; sequencing was by immunoSEQ multiplex PCR. The sample has roughly 350,000 clones, approximately 10% seen once. General study points: Researchers report that Type 1 diabetes patients had moderately but significantly shorter TCRB CDR3s across all four CD4+ subsets. Relative to healthy donors, patients appeared to have naive, central memory and Treg TCRB repertoires that were more similar.

Germline V gene sequence: CDR1 SNHLY, CDR2 FYNNEI. Trimming took 6 bases from V and 8 from J; bases not matched to a gene: 10. CDR3 length: 14 residues. The sample consisted of naive CD4+ T cells from blood. The chain employs TRBV2 and TRBJ1-2; the match to TRBD1 covers 9 bases. The source is a woman aged 30 to 39 in good health. The CDR3 DNA reads as TGTGCCAGCAGAACCTCCGGGACAGGGCTCGGCTACACCTTC. It is translated as CASRTSGTGLGYTF.